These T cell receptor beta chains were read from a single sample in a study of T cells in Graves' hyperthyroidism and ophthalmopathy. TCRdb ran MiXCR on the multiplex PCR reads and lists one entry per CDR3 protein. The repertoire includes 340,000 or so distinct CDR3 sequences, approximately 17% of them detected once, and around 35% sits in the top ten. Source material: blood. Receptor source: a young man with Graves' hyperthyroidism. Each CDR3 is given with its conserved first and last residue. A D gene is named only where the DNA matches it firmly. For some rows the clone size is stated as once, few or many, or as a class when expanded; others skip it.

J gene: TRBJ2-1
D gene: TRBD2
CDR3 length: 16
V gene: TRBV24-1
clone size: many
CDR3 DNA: TGTGCCACCAGTGACCCCGGACTAGCGGGAGGGCCGAGGCAGTTCTTC
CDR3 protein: CATSDPGLAGGPRQFF

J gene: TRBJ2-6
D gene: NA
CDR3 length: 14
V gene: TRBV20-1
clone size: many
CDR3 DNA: TGCAGTGCTCCTCAGCTCCCTGGGGCCAACGTCCTGACTTTC
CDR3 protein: CSAPQLPGANVLTF

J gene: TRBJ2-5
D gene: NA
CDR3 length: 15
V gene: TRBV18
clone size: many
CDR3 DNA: TGTGCCAGCTCACCAGGAGAGCGGGTCGGGGAGACCCAGTACTTC
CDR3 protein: CASSPGERVGETQYF

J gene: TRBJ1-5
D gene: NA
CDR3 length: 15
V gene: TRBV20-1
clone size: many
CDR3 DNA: TGCAGTGCTAGAGAAGAGTCATATAGCAATCAGCCCCAGCATTTT
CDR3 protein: CSAREESYSNQPQHF

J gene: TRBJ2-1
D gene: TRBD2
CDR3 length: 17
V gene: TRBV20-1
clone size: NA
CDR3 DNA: TGCAGTGCTAGAGTCACTAGCGGGAGAGGGGCCTACAATGAGCAGTTCTTC
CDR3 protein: CSARVTSGRGAYNEQFF

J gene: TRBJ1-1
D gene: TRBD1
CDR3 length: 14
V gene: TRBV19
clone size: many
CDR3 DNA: TGTGCCAGTAGTAACACGGGACAGGGAACTGAAGCTTTCTTT
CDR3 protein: CASSNTGQGTEAFF

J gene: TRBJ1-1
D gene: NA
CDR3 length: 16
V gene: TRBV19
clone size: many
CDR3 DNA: TGTGCCAGTAGTACAACCCATTACATCCTGGGTGGTGAAGCTTTCTTT
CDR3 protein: CASSTTHYILGGEAFF

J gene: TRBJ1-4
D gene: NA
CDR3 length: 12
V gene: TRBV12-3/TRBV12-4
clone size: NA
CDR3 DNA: TGTGCCAGCACCTTGAACCATGAAAAACTGTTTTTT
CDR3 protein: CASTLNHEKLFF

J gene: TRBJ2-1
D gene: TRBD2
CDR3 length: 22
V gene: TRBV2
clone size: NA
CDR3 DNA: TGTGCCAGCAGTTACAACCTACGTGTACCGGGACTAGCGGGAGAGCCCCCCAATGAGCAGTTCTTC
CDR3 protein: CASSYNLRVPGLAGEPPNEQFF

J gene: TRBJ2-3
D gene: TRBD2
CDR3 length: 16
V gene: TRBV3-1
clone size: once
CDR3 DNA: TGTGCCAGCAGCCCCACAGCGGGAGGGCCATCAGATACGCAGTATTTT
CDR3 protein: CASSPTAGGPSDTQYF

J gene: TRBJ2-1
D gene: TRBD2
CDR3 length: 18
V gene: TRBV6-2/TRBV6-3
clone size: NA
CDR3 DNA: TGTGCCAGCAGTTACCAAGGATCCCTAGCGGGAGTGGGGAATGAGCAGTTCTTC
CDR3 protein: CASSYQGSLAGVGNEQFF

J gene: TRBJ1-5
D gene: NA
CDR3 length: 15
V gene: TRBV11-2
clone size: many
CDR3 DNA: TGTGCCAGCAGCTTAGATCGCGGGGATCGGCAGCCCCAGCATTTT
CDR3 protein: CASSLDRGDRQPQHF

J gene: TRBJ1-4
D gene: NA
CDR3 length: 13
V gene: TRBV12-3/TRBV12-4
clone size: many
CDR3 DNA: TGTGCCAGCAGGCTCGTTGGGGATGAAAAACTGTTTTTT
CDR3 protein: CASRLVGDEKLFF

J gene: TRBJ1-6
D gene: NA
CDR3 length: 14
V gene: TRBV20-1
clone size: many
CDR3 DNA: TGCAGTGCCCTATGGGTCGACGGAAATTCACCCCTCCACTTT
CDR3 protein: CSALWVDGNSPLHF

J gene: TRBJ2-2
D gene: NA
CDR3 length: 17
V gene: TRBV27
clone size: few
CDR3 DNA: TGTGCCAGCAGTTTGGGCAGGTTTACACCGAACACCGGGGAGCTGTTTTTT
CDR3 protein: CASSLGRFTPNTGELFF

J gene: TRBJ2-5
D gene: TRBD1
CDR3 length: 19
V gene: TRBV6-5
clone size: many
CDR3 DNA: TGTGCCAGCAGTTACTCCAGGACAGGGGATCCCCCCTTACAAGAGACCCAGTACTTC
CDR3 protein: CASSYSRTGDPPLQETQYF

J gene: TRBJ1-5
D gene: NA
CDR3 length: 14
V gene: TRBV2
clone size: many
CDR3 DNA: TGTGCCAGCAGTGAGGCGGACAGCAATCAGCCCCAGCATTTT
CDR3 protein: CASSEADSNQPQHF

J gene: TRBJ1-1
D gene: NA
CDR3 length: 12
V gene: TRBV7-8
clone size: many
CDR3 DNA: TGTGCCAGCAGCTTATTGGACACTGAAGCTTTCTTT
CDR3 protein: CASSLLDTEAFF

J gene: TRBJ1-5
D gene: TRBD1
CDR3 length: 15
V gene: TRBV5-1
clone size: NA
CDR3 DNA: TGCGCCAGCAGCGAGACCGGGACAGGGTATCAGCCCCAGCATTTT
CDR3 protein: CASSETGTGYQPQHF

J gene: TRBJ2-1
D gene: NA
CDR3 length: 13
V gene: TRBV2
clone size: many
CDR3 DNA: TGTGCCAGCTGCCAGGGATCCTACAATGAGCAGTTCTTC
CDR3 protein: CASCQGSYNEQFF

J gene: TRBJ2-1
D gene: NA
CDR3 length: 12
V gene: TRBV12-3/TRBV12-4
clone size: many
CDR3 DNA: TGTGCCAGCAGTTTTACAGGGAGTGAGCAGTTCTTC
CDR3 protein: CASSFTGSEQFF

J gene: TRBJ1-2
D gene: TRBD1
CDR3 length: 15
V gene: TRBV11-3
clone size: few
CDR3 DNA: TGTGCCAGCAGCTCCAGGGGGGAGAGGATCTATGGCTACACCTTC
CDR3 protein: CASSSRGERIYGYTF

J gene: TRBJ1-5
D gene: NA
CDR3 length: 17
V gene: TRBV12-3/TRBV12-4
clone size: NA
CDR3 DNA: TGTGCCAGCACCATGGGGGACGGCCTCTATAGCAATCAGCCCCAGCATTTT
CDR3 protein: CASTMGDGLYSNQPQHF

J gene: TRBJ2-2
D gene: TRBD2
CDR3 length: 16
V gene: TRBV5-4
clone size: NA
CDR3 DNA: TGTGCCAGCAGGCACACTAGCGGGAGAAACACCGGGGAGCTGTTTTTT
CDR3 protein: CASRHTSGRNTGELFF

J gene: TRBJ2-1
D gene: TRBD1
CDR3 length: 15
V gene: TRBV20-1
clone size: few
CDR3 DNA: TGCAGTGCTAGGACACCGGGACAGGGGGGTAATGAGCAGTTCTTC
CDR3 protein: CSARTPGQGGNEQFF

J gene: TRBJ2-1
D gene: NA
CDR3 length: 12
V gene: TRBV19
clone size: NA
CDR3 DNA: TGTGCCAGTAGTATGAGTACAAATCTGCAGTTCTTC
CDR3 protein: CASSMSTNLQFF

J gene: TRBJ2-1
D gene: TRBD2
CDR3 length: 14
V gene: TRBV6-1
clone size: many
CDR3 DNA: TGTGCCAGTAAAGGACTAGCGGGAGAGTTTGAGCAGTTCTTC
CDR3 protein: CASKGLAGEFEQFF

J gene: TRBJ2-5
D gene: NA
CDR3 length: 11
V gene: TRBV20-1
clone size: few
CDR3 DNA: TGCAGTGCTAGAGATAAAGAGACCCAGTACTTC
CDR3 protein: CSARDKETQYF

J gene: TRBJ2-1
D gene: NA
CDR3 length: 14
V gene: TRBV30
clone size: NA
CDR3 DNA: TGTGCCTGGAACCGGGGGCCCGTCTACAATGAGCAGTTCTTC
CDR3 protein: CAWNRGPVYNEQFF

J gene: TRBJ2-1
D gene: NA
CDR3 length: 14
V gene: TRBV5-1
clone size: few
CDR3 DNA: TGCGCCAGCAGCTTGGGGCTAGCATCCTATGAGCAGTTCTTC
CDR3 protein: CASSLGLASYEQFF

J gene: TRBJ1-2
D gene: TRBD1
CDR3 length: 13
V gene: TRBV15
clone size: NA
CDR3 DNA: TGTGCCACCAGCAGAGATCAGGGGACAGAGAGCTCCTTC
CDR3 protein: CATSRDQGTESSF

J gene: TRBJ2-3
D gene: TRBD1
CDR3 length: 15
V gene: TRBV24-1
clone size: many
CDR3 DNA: TGTGCCACCAGTGATCCAGGACAGGGGGAGGAGACGCAGTATTTT
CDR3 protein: CATSDPGQGEETQYF

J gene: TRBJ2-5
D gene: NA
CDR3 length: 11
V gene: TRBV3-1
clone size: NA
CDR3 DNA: TGTGCCAGCAGCCATACTAGTCGCCAGTACTTC
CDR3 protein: CASSHTSRQYF

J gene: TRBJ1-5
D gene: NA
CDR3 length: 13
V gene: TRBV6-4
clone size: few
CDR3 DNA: TGTGCCAGCAGTGACCAGCCCAATCAGCCCCAGCATTTT
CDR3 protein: CASSDQPNQPQHF

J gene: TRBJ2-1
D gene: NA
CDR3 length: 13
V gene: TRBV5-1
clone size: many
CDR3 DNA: TGCGCCAGCAGCTTGACGGGGTGGGGTGAGCAGTTCTTC
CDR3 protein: CASSLTGWGEQFF

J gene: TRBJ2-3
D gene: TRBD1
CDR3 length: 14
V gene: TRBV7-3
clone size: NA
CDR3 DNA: TGTGCCAGCAGCCAGACAGGGAGCACAGATACGCAGTATTTT
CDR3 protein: CASSQTGSTDTQYF

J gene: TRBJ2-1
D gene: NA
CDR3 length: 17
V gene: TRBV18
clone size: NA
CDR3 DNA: TGTGCCAGCTCACCTTATAAAACCAAAAGCTCCTACAATGAGCAGTTCTTC
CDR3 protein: CASSPYKTKSSYNEQFF

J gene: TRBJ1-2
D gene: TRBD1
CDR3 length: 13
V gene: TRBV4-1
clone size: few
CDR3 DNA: TGCGCCATCTACCACTCCGACAGGGGTGGCTACACCTTC
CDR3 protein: CAIYHSDRGGYTF

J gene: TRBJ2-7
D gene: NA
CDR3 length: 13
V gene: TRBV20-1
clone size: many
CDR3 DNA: TGCAGTGCTAGAGAGACTGGTTACTACGAGCAGTACTTC
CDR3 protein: CSARETGYYEQYF

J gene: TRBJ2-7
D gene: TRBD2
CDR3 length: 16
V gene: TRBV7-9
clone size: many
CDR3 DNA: TGTGCCAGCAGCTTAGCACCGGGACTAGCCTCCTACGAGCAGTACTTC
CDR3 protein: CASSLAPGLASYEQYF

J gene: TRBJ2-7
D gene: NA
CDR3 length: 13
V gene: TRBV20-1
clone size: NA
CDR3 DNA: TGCAGTGCGAGACGACAGTCCCCCTACGAGCAGTACTTC
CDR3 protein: CSARRQSPYEQYF

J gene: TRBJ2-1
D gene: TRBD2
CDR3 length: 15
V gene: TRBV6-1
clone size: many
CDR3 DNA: TGTGCCAGCATCATAATTAGCGGGAGGGTCGATGAGCAGTTCTTC
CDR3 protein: CASIIISGRVDEQFF

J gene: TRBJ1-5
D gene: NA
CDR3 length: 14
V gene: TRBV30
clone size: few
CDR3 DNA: TGTGCCTGGGACCGGACTAATAGCAATCAGCCCCAGCATTTT
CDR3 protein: CAWDRTNSNQPQHF

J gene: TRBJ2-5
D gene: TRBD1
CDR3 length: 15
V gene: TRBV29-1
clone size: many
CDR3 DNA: TGCAGCGTTGTTGATGCGACAGGGCCAGGGCAGACCCAGTACTTC
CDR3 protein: CSVVDATGPGQTQYF

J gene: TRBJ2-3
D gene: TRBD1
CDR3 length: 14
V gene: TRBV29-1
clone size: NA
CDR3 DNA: TGCAGCGTTGAAGGGACAGGATCTCGAGATACGCAGTATTTT
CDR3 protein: CSVEGTGSRDTQYF

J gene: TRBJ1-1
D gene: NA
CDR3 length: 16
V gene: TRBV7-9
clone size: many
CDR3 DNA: TGTGCCAGCAGCTCGGCGGGCCTGATGGCGTACACTGAAGCTTTCTTT
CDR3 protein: CASSSAGLMAYTEAFF

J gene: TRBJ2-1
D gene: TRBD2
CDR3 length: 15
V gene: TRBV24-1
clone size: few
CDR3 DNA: TGTGCCACCAGGACTAGCGGGGAGCCTTACAATGAGCAGTTCTTC
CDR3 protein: CATRTSGEPYNEQFF

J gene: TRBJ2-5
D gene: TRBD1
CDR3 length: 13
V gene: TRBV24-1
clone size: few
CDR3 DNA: TGTGCCACCAGAGGGACAGGGGAAGAGACCCAGTACTTC
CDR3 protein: CATRGTGEETQYF

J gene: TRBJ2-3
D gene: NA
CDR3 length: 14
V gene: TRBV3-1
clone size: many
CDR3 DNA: TGTGCCAGCAGCCCATCCCCCCAGGGGGATACGCAGTATTTT
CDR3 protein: CASSPSPQGDTQYF